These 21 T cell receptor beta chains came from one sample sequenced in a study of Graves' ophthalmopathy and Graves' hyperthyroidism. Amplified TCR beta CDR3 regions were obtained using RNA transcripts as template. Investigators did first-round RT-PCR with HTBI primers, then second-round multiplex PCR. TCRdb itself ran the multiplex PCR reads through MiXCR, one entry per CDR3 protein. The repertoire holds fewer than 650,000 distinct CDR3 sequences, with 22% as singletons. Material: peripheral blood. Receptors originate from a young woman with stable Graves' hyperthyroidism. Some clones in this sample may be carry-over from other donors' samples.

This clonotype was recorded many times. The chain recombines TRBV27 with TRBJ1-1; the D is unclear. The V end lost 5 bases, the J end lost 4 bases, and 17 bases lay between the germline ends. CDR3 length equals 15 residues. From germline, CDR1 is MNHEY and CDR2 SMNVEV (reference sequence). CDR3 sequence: CASSDDGVGGTEAFF. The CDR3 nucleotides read TGTGCCAGCAGTGACGACGGGGTGGGCGGCACTGAAGCTTTCTTT.

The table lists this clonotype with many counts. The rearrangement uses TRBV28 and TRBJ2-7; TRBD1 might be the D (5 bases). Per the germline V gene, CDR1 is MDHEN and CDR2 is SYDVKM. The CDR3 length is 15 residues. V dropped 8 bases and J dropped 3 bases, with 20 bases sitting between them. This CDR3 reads CASGLHQGFDYEQYF. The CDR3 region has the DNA TGTGCCAGCGGCTTACACCAGGGTTTTGACTACGAGCAGTACTTC. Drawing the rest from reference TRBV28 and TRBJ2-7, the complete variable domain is DVKVTQSSRYLVKRTGEKVFLECVQDMDHENMFWYRQDPGLGLRLIYFSYDVKMKEKGDIPEGYSVSREKKERFSLILESASTNQTSMYLCASGLHQGFDYEQYFGPGTRLTVT.

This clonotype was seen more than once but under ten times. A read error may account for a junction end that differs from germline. CDR3 amino acids: CAISDTTGEEQYF. For the CDR3, the DNA is TGTGCCATCAGTGACACGACAGGGGAAGAGCAGTACTTC. The gene calls are TRBV24-1 and TRBJ2-7, with 8 bases identical to TRBD1. In germline, CDR1 is KGHDR, CDR2 SFDVKD. The CDR3 spans 13 residues.

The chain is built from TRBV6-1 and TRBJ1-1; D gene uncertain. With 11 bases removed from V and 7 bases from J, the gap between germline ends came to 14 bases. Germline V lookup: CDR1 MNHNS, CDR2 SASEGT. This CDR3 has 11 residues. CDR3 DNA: TGTGCCGCCCAATCTACCCTTGAAGCTTTCTTT. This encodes CAAQSTLEAFF.

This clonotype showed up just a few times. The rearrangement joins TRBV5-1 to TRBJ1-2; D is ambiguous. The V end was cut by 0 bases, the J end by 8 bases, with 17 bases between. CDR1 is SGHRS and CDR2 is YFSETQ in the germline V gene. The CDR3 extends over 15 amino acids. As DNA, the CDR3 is TGCGCCAGCAGCTTGGTCGGCAGGACTCAAGAGGGCTACACCTTC. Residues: CASSLVGRTQEGYTF.

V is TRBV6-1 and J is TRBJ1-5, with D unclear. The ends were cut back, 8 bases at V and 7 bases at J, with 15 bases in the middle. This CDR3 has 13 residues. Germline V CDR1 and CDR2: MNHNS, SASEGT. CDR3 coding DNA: TGTGCCAGCCGAAGAGTTGTTAGGCAGCCCCAGCATTTT. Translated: CASRRVVRQPQHF.

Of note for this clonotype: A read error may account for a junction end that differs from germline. The CDR3 loop reads CASSSPGREETRYF. CDR3 bases: TGTGCCAGCAGCTCCCCGGGACGTGAAGAGACCCGGTACTTC. The V gene is TRBV13, the J gene TRBJ2-5; D is tentatively TRBD1 or TRBD2 (5 bases each). Germline V gene sequence: CDR1 PRHDT, CDR2 FYEKMQ (reference sequence). The CDR3 sequence is 14 residues long.

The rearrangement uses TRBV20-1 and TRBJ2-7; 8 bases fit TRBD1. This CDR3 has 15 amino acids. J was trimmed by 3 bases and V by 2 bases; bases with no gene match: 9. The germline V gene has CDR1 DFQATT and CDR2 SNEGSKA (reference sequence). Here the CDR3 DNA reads TGCAGTGCTAGATCCCTGGACAGGGAAAGCTACGAGCAGTACTTC. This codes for CSARSLDRESYEQYF.

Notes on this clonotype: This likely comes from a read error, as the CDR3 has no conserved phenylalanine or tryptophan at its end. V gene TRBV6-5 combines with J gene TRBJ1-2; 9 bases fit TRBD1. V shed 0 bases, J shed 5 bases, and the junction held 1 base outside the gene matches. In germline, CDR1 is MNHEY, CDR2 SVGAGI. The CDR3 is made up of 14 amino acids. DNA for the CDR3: TGTGCCAGCAGTTACTCGACAGGGGGATATGGCTACACCTTG. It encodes CASSYSTGGYGYTL.

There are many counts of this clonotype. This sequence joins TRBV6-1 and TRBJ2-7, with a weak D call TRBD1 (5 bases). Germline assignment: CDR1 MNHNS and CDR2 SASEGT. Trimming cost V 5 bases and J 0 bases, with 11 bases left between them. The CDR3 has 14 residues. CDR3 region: CASSQDTISYEQYF. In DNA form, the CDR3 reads TGTGCCAGCAGTCAGGACACGATCTCCTACGAGCAGTACTTC.

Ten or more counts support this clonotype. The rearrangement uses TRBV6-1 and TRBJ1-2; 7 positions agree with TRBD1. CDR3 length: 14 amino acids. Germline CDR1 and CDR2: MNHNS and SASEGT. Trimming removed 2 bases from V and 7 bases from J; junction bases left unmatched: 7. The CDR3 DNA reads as TGTGCCAGCAGTGAACCGAAGGGGGCATCTGGCTACACCTTC. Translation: CASSEPKGASGYTF.

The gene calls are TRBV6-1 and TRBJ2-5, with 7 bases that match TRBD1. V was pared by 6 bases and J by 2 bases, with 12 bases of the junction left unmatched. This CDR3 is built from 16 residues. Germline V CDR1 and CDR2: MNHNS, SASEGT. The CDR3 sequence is CASSSPDRRLQETQYF. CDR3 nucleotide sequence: TGTGCCAGCAGCTCCCCGGACAGGAGACTGCAAGAGACCCAGTACTTC.

The CDR3 spells CASSWGRQGVYEQYF. CDR3 in DNA: TGTGCCAGCAGCTGGGGGAGACAGGGAGTTTACGAGCAGTACTTC. The chain is built from TRBV7-9 and TRBJ2-7; 7 positions match TRBD1. CDR3 length: 15 amino acids. V was clipped by 4 bases and J by 4 bases; unmatched bases: 10. Germline V gene sequence: CDR1 SEHNR, CDR2 FQNEAQ (reference sequence).

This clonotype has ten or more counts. The chain's CDR3 is CASSHLGQPYEQYF. The CDR3 DNA is TGTGCCAGCAGCCACCTGGGACAGCCCTACGAGCAGTACTTC. The rearrangement uses TRBV6-2 or TRBV6-3 and TRBJ2-7; TRBD1 agrees at 7 bases. Trimming removed 6 bases from V and 2 bases from J; junction bases left unmatched: 7. The CDR3 is made up of 14 amino acids. The germline CDR1 and CDR2 sequences are MNHEY and SVGEGT.

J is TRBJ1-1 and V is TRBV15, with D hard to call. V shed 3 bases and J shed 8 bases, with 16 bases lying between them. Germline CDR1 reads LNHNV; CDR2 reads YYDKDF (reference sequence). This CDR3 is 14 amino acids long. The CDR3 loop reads CATSSPGRRLEAFF. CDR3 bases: TGTGCCACCAGCAGTCCCGGGAGGCGCCTGGAAGCTTTCTTT.

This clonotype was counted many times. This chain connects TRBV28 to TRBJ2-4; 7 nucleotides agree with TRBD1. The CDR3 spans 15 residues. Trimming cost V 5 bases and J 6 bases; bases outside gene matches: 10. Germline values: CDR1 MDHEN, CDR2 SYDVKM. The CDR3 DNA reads TGTGCCAGCAGTACCCAGGACAGGCGAGGAAACATTCAGTACTTC. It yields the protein CASSTQDRRGNIQYF.

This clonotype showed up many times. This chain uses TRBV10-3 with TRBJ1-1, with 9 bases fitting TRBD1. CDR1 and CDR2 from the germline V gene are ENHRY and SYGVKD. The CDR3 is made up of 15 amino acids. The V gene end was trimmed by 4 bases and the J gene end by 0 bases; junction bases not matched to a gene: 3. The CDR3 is CAISVGQGMNTEAFF. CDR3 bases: TGTGCCATCAGTGTCGGACAGGGGATGAACACTGAAGCTTTCTTT.

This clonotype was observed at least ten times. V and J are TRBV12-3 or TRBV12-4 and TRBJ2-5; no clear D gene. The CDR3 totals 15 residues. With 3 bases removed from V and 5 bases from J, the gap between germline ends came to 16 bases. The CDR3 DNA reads TGTGCCAGCAGTTTTTCGTCGGAGACACGGGAGACCCAGTACTTC. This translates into CASSFSSETRETQYF.

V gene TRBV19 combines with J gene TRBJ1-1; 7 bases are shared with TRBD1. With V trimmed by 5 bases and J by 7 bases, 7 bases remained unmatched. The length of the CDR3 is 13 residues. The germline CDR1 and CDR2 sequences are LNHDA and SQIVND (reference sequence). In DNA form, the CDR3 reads TGTGCCAGTAGTGCCGGACAGGCGGGTGAAGCTTTCTTT. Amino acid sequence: CASSAGQAGEAFF.

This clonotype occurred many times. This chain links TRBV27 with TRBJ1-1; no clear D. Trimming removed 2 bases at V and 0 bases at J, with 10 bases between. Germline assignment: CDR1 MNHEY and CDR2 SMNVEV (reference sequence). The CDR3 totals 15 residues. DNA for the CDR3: TGTGCCAGCAGTTTAGAGGTTGGAATGAACACTGAAGCTTTCTTT. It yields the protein CASSLEVGMNTEAFF.

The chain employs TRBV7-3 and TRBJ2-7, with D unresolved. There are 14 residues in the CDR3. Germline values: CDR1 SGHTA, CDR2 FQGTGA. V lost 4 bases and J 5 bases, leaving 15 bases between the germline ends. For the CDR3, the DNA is TGTGCCAGCAGCTCGGGCCTCCATTCCGACGAGCAGTACTTC. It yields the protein CASSSGLHSDEQYF.